What follows describes a single TCR beta chain. Its antigen is as yet unknown. This record belongs to a study of graft-versus-host responses after intestinal transplantation. Study at large: All recipients got anti-thymocyte globulin induction, then tacrolimus and steroids for 2 to 4 years.

CDR3 size: 14 residues. Trimming stripped 4 bases from V and 4 bases from J, with 11 bases between. In germline, CDR1 is SGHVS, CDR2 FNYEAQ. Assay: immunoSEQ multiplex PCR; the TCRdb copy retains only in-frame clones and omits some. The table lists about 90,000 clones, 85% to 95% of them singletons. The input for sequencing was unstimulated CD8+ T cells sorted from spleen or lymph node cells, taken before transplant. This clonotype was obtained from a human donor who was the organ donor for an intestinal transplant. The V call is TRBV7-6, the J call TRBJ2-1; possibly TRBD2 for D (5 bases). In DNA, the CDR3 is TGTGCCAGCAGCTATAACGGGGTTTACAATGAGCAGTTCTTC. Residues: CASSYNGVYNEQFF.